Listed below are T cell receptor beta chains from one sample, sequenced in a study of shared clonotypes between healthy human individuals. The table came from immunoSEQ multiplex PCR; TCRdb's copy has only in-frame clones and leaves some out. The sample lists 2 million to 2.5 million clones, 93% occurring once. Input material: naive CD4+ T cells from PBMCs. These receptor sequences come from a man aged 18 to 29 in good health. Some clones in this sample may be carry-over from other donors' samples. CDR3s include the opening cysteine and the closing phenylalanine or tryptophan. A D gene is named only where the DNA matches it firmly. A clone size is listed for some rows: how often the clone was seen (once, few, many), or a class if it is expanded.

V	size	J	D	CDR3	DNA
TRBV6-6	NA	TRBJ2-7	TRBD2	CASTLRAGDQGYEQYF	TGTGCCAGCACCTTACGGGCGGGGGATCAGGGCTACGAGCAGTACTTC
TRBV5-1	NA	TRBJ1-1	NA	CASSLGMGAGMNTEAFF	TGCGCCAGCAGCTTGGGTATGGGGGCGGGAATGAACACTGAAGCTTTCTTT
TRBV14	once	TRBJ1-5	NA	CASSRNSNQPQHF	TGTGCCAGCAGCCGAAATAGCAATCAGCCCCAGCATTTT
TRBV9	few	TRBJ2-4	TRBD2	CASSDSGNWGIQYF	TGTGCCAGCAGTGATAGCGGGAACTGGGGCATTCAGTACTTC
TRBV28	once	TRBJ2-7	TRBD2	CASSLPGGYEQYF	TGTGCCAGCAGTTTACCGGGGGGCTACGAGCAGTACTTC
TRBV4-1	NA	TRBJ1-6	NA	CASSQGPQGLNNSPLHF	TGCGCCAGCAGCCAGGGCCCCCAGGGGCTGAATAATTCACCCCTCCACTTT
TRBV5-1	few	TRBJ2-7	TRBD1	CASSPGQPYEQYF	TGCGCCAGCAGCCCGGGACAGCCCTACGAGCAGTACTTC
TRBV6-5	NA	TRBJ1-5	NA	CASSYYGNQPQHF	TGTGCCAGCAGTTACTACGGGAATCAGCCCCAGCATTTT
TRBV5-4	NA	TRBJ2-3	TRBD1	CASSSRWDRGSDTQYF	TGTGCCAGCAGCTCTAGGTGGGACAGGGGGTCAGATACGCAGTATTTT
TRBV5-1	NA	TRBJ2-2	NA	CASNPRGVTGELFF	TGCGCCAGCAACCCCAGGGGGGTTACCGGGGAGCTGTTTTTT
TRBV9	NA	TRBJ1-5	TRBD1	CASSVTGDSNQPQHF	TGTGCCAGCAGCGTAACAGGGGATAGCAATCAGCCCCAGCATTTT
TRBV5-1	NA	TRBJ1-4	TRBD1	CASSWEGAREKLFF	TGCGCCAGCAGCTGGGAGGGGGCGAGAGAAAAACTGTTTTTT
TRBV27	once	TRBJ2-7	NA	CASSTSGLPYEQYF	NA
TRBV27	NA	TRBJ2-2	TRBD2	CASSWRGLADTGELFF	TGTGCCAGCAGTTGGAGGGGACTAGCGGACACCGGGGAGCTGTTTTTT
TRBV5-1	NA	TRBJ1-2	TRBD1	CASSPDRGSNNYGYTF	TGCGCCAGCAGCCCTGACAGGGGCTCAAATAACTATGGCTACACCTTC
TRBV5-1	NA	TRBJ1-1	NA	CASSRGRETAEAFF	TGCGCCAGCAGCCGGGGACGGGAGACCGCTGAAGCTTTCTTT
TRBV19	NA	TRBJ2-1	TRBD1	CASSPLGQGPDEQFF	TGTGCCAGTAGCCCATTGGGACAGGGTCCGGATGAGCAGTTCTTC
TRBV19	NA	TRBJ2-1	NA	CASSVHQSRPAQGEQFF	TGTGCCAGTAGTGTACACCAGTCACGGCCGGCCCAGGGTGAGCAGTTCTTC
TRBV9	NA	TRBJ1-2	NA	CASSETGYGYTF	TGTGCCAGCAGCGAGACAGGCTATGGCTACACCTTC
TRBV2	NA	TRBJ1-2	NA	CASSEWENYGYTF	TGTGCCAGCAGTGAATGGGAGAACTATGGCTACACCTTC